Listed below are T cell receptor beta chains from one sample, sequenced in a study of control samples from healthy donors and cancer patients. The repertoire was sequenced with immunoSEQ multiplex PCR; TCRdb's copy has only in-frame clones and lacks some. The sample contains some 150,000 clones, just over 95% of which appear only once. Sample: blood. Every receptor here comes from a woman aged 25 to 39 in good health. The CDR3 runs from the conserved cysteine through the conserved F or W. Fields, in order: CDR3 protein, CDR3 DNA, clone size, J gene, D gene, V gene. The D gene is left open where the match is weak. Size is stated for part of the rows, as once, few or many counts, or as a class when the clone is expanded.

CDR3 protein: CASSFSGAATNEKLFF
CDR3 DNA: TGTGCCAGCAGTTTTTCAGGGGCTGCAACTAATGAAAAACTGTTTTTT
clone size: -
J gene: TRBJ1-4
D gene: -
V gene: TRBV28

CDR3 protein: CASSLADYEQYF
CDR3 DNA: TGTGCCAGCAGTTTAGCAGACTACGAGCAGTACTTC
clone size: -
J gene: TRBJ2-7
D gene: -
V gene: TRBV12-3/TRBV12-4

CDR3 protein: CAISEVGQGRTEAFF
CDR3 DNA: TGTGCCATCAGTGAGGTAGGGCAGGGGAGAACTGAAGCTTTCTTT
clone size: -
J gene: TRBJ1-1
D gene: -
V gene: TRBV10-3

CDR3 protein: CASSDQMTEAFF
CDR3 DNA: TGTGCCAGCAGTGACCAGATGACTGAAGCTTTCTTT
clone size: -
J gene: TRBJ1-1
D gene: -
V gene: TRBV25-1

CDR3 protein: CASSSSYEQYF
CDR3 DNA: TGTGCCAGCAGCTCCTCCTACGAGCAGTACTTC
clone size: -
J gene: TRBJ2-7
D gene: -
V gene: TRBV5-4

CDR3 protein: CASSEAKGPIQETQYF
CDR3 DNA: TGTGCCAGCAGTGAAGCGAAGGGACCTATCCAAGAGACCCAGTACTTC
clone size: -
J gene: TRBJ2-5
D gene: -
V gene: TRBV2

CDR3 protein: CASSESGPTYNEQFF
CDR3 DNA: TGTGCCAGCAGTGAAAGCGGGCCAACCTACAATGAGCAGTTCTTC
clone size: -
J gene: TRBJ2-1
D gene: -
V gene: TRBV25-1

CDR3 protein: CASSFEASGRGDTQYF
CDR3 DNA: TGTGCCAGCAGCTTTGAGGCTAGCGGGAGGGGAGATACGCAGTATTTT
clone size: -
J gene: TRBJ2-3
D gene: TRBD2
V gene: TRBV7-9

CDR3 protein: CANVRTFCNSPLHF
CDR3 DNA: TGTGCCAACGTAAGGACTTTTTGTAATTCACCCCTCCACTTT
clone size: -
J gene: TRBJ1-6
D gene: -
V gene: TRBV5-5

CDR3 protein: CASSPTGQSSYEQYF
CDR3 DNA: TGTGCCAGCAGCCCCACCGGACAGAGCTCCTACGAGCAGTACTTC
clone size: once
J gene: TRBJ2-7
D gene: -
V gene: TRBV9

CDR3 protein: CASSRDSSWGDQYF
CDR3 DNA: TGCGCCAGCAGCAGAGACAGCTCTTGGGGGGACCAGTACTTC
clone size: -
J gene: TRBJ2-5
D gene: -
V gene: TRBV5-1

CDR3 protein: CASSNRLMNTEAFF
CDR3 DNA: TGTGCCAGCAGTAACAGGTTAATGAACACTGAAGCTTTCTTT
clone size: -
J gene: TRBJ1-1
D gene: -
V gene: TRBV6-1

CDR3 protein: CASSQRGRGRFHTGELFF
CDR3 DNA: TGCGCCAGCAGCCAGAGGGGCAGGGGCCGTTTTCACACCGGGGAGCTGTTTTTT
clone size: once
J gene: TRBJ2-2
D gene: -
V gene: TRBV4-1

CDR3 protein: CASSVKLATSFYNEQFF
CDR3 DNA: TGTGCCAGCAGCGTAAAGTTGGCGACTAGCTTCTACAATGAGCAGTTCTTC
clone size: -
J gene: TRBJ2-1
D gene: TRBD2
V gene: TRBV9

CDR3 protein: CASSDRGAAVGEQFF
CDR3 DNA: TGTGCCAGCAGTGATCGGGGGGCCGCGGTGGGCGAGCAGTTCTTC
clone size: few
J gene: TRBJ2-1
D gene: -
V gene: TRBV25-1

CDR3 protein: CASSLGYGAEQYF
CDR3 DNA: TGTGCCAGCAGCTTAGGATACGGGGCCGAGCAGTACTTC
clone size: -
J gene: TRBJ2-7
D gene: -
V gene: TRBV7-2

CDR3 protein: CAWTVTSRTEAFF
CDR3 DNA: TGTGCCTGGACTGTAACCTCCCGTACTGAAGCTTTCTTT
clone size: -
J gene: TRBJ1-1
D gene: -
V gene: TRBV30

CDR3 protein: CASSLALVGRTEAFF
CDR3 DNA: TGTGCCAGCAGCTTAGCCCTCGTAGGGCGAACTGAAGCTTTCTTT
clone size: -
J gene: TRBJ1-1
D gene: -
V gene: TRBV7-9

CDR3 protein: CASSLGAGVWNEQFF
CDR3 DNA: TGTGCCAGCAGTTTAGGAGCGGGGGTTTGGAATGAGCAGTTCTTC
clone size: -
J gene: TRBJ2-1
D gene: TRBD2
V gene: TRBV28

CDR3 protein: CASTPTGSNTEAFF
CDR3 DNA: TGTGCCAGCACCCCTACGGGGTCGAACACTGAAGCTTTCTTT
clone size: once
J gene: TRBJ1-1
D gene: -
V gene: TRBV14

CDR3 protein: CASRAGGNTGELFF
CDR3 DNA: TGCGCCAGCAGGGCCGGGGGGAACACCGGGGAGCTGTTTTTT
clone size: -
J gene: TRBJ2-2
D gene: -
V gene: TRBV5-1

CDR3 protein: CASSSSGTVRYSPLHF
CDR3 DNA: TGTGCCAGCAGTTCATCCGGGACGGTGCGTTATTCACCCCTCCACTTT
clone size: -
J gene: TRBJ1-6
D gene: -
V gene: TRBV6-5

CDR3 protein: CASSLDRPYNEQFF
CDR3 DNA: TGTGCCAGCAGCCTCGATCGACCTTACAATGAGCAGTTCTTC
clone size: few
J gene: TRBJ2-1
D gene: -
V gene: TRBV6-5

CDR3 protein: CASSQESVGYNSPLHF
CDR3 DNA: TGTGCCAGCAGCCAAGAGTCTGTGGGGTATAATTCACCCCTCCACTTT
clone size: -
J gene: TRBJ1-6
D gene: -
V gene: TRBV3-1/TRBV3-2

CDR3 protein: CASSAPGRGGLETQYF
CDR3 DNA: TGTGCCAGCAGCGCCCCTGGGCGGGGGGGCCTGGAGACCCAGTACTTC
clone size: once
J gene: TRBJ2-5
D gene: TRBD2
V gene: TRBV28

CDR3 protein: CSAGVDTQYF
CDR3 DNA: TGCAGTGCTGGGGTAGATACGCAGTATTTT
clone size: once
J gene: TRBJ2-3
D gene: -
V gene: TRBV20-1

CDR3 protein: CASSQTGEKLFF
CDR3 DNA: TGCGCCAGCAGCCAGACCGGCGAAAAACTGTTTTTT
clone size: -
J gene: TRBJ1-4
D gene: -
V gene: TRBV4-1

CDR3 protein: CASSPGGSHSYEQYF
CDR3 DNA: TGTGCCAGCAGTCCAGGCGGGAGCCATTCCTACGAGCAGTACTTC
clone size: once
J gene: TRBJ2-7
D gene: TRBD2
V gene: TRBV27

CDR3 protein: CASSFRGTDTQYF
CDR3 DNA: TGTGCCAGCAGCTTCAGGGGCACAGATACGCAGTATTTT
clone size: -
J gene: TRBJ2-3
D gene: -
V gene: TRBV11-3

CDR3 protein: CASSWASDRVSPLHF
CDR3 DNA: TGTGCCAGCAGTTGGGCCTCCGACAGGGTATCACCCCTCCACTTT
clone size: -
J gene: TRBJ1-6
D gene: TRBD1
V gene: TRBV6-5

CDR3 protein: CASSGPQGFAYGYTF
CDR3 DNA: TGTGCCAGCAGTGGACCCCAGGGATTCGCCTATGGCTACACCTTC
clone size: -
J gene: TRBJ1-2
D gene: -
V gene: TRBV6-6

CDR3 protein: CASTSPDRPAGTNTGELFF
CDR3 DNA: TGTGCCAGCACCTCCCCCGATCGTCCAGCGGGGACGAACACCGGGGAGCTGTTTTTT
clone size: -
J gene: TRBJ2-2
D gene: TRBD2
V gene: TRBV7-9

CDR3 protein: CASSPRTGIGITEAFF
CDR3 DNA: TGTGCCAGCAGCCCCCGGACAGGGATCGGCATCACTGAAGCTTTCTTT
clone size: -
J gene: TRBJ1-1
D gene: TRBD1
V gene: TRBV7-6

CDR3 protein: CASSLILYNSPLHF
CDR3 DNA: TGTGCCAGCAGCTTAATCCTCTATAATTCACCCCTCCACTTT
clone size: -
J gene: TRBJ1-6
D gene: -
V gene: TRBV11-2

CDR3 protein: CASSSAGGAYNEQFF
CDR3 DNA: TGTGCCAGTAGTTCCGCGGGGGGGGCCTACAATGAGCAGTTCTTC
clone size: -
J gene: TRBJ2-1
D gene: TRBD2
V gene: TRBV19

CDR3 protein: CASKTPRGHSGNTIYF
CDR3 DNA: TGTGCCAGCAAAACGCCCCGGGGGCATTCTGGAAACACCATATATTTT
clone size: -
J gene: TRBJ1-3
D gene: -
V gene: TRBV28

CDR3 protein: CASSPEPGQPQHF
CDR3 DNA: TGTGCCAGCAGTCCTGAGCCGGGACAGCCCCAGCATTTT
clone size: -
J gene: TRBJ1-5
D gene: -
V gene: TRBV12-3/TRBV12-4

CDR3 protein: CASSFGREYSNQPQHF
CDR3 DNA: TGTGCCAGCAGTTTTGGGCGGGAGTATAGCAATCAGCCCCAGCATTTT
clone size: -
J gene: TRBJ1-5
D gene: -
V gene: TRBV28

CDR3 protein: CASSLFPGFYEQYF
CDR3 DNA: TGTGCCAGCAGTTTGTTCCCAGGGTTCTACGAGCAGTACTTC
clone size: -
J gene: TRBJ2-7
D gene: -
V gene: TRBV27

CDR3 protein: CASSAEAGQGFFGGDTEAFF
CDR3 DNA: TGTGCCAGCAGCGCCGAGGCGGGACAGGGCTTCTTCGGGGGTGACACTGAAGCTTTCTTT
clone size: -
J gene: TRBJ1-1
D gene: TRBD1
V gene: TRBV9

CDR3 protein: CASSSGTGKEKLFF
CDR3 DNA: TGTGCCAGCAGCTCCGGGACAGGGAAAGAAAAACTGTTTTTT
clone size: -
J gene: TRBJ1-4
D gene: TRBD1
V gene: TRBV7-9

CDR3 protein: CAWSVLPPGNTIYF
CDR3 DNA: TGTGCCTGGAGTGTACTTCCCCCTGGAAACACCATATATTTT
clone size: -
J gene: TRBJ1-3
D gene: -
V gene: TRBV30

CDR3 protein: CASSLVEIYEQYF
CDR3 DNA: TGTGCCAGCTCACTAGTAGAGATCTACGAGCAGTACTTC
clone size: -
J gene: TRBJ2-7
D gene: -
V gene: TRBV18

CDR3 protein: CASSYAKTNQPQHF
CDR3 DNA: TGTGCCAGCAGTTATGCTAAGACCAATCAGCCCCAGCATTTT
clone size: -
J gene: TRBJ1-5
D gene: -
V gene: TRBV6-2/TRBV6-3

CDR3 protein: CASRNTGLANNEQFF
CDR3 DNA: TGTGCCAGCAGGAACACCGGACTAGCAAACAATGAGCAGTTCTTC
clone size: -
J gene: TRBJ2-1
D gene: TRBD2
V gene: TRBV28

CDR3 protein: CASSPKGLARYTGELFF
CDR3 DNA: TGCGCCAGCAGCCCGAAGGGACTAGCGAGGTACACCGGGGAGCTGTTTTTT
clone size: -
J gene: TRBJ2-2
D gene: TRBD2
V gene: TRBV5-1

CDR3 protein: CASSIGGSSQQFF
CDR3 DNA: TGTGCCAGTAGTATAGGGGGATCATCCCAGCAGTTCTTC
clone size: -
J gene: TRBJ2-1
D gene: -
V gene: TRBV19

CDR3 protein: CASSLWASGVLQETQYF
CDR3 DNA: TGTGCCAGCAGCCTTTGGGCTAGCGGGGTCCTCCAAGAGACCCAGTACTTC
clone size: -
J gene: TRBJ2-5
D gene: TRBD2
V gene: TRBV3-1/TRBV3-2

CDR3 protein: CASSKASYGYTF
CDR3 DNA: TGTGCCAGCAGCAAAGCCTCTTATGGCTACACCTTC
clone size: -
J gene: TRBJ1-2
D gene: -
V gene: TRBV5-4

CDR3 protein: CASSFFMEYYGYTF
CDR3 DNA: TGTGCCAGCAGTTTCTTTATGGAGTACTATGGCTACACCTTC
clone size: -
J gene: TRBJ1-2
D gene: -
V gene: TRBV2

CDR3 protein: CASSYGGANYGYTF
CDR3 DNA: TGTGCCAGCAGTTACGGGGGGGCTAACTATGGCTACACCTTC
clone size: -
J gene: TRBJ1-2
D gene: -
V gene: TRBV6-5

CDR3 protein: CASSVEPTDHYGYTF
CDR3 DNA: TGTGCCAGCAGCGTAGAACCGACGGACCACTATGGCTACACCTTC
clone size: -
J gene: TRBJ1-2
D gene: -
V gene: TRBV9